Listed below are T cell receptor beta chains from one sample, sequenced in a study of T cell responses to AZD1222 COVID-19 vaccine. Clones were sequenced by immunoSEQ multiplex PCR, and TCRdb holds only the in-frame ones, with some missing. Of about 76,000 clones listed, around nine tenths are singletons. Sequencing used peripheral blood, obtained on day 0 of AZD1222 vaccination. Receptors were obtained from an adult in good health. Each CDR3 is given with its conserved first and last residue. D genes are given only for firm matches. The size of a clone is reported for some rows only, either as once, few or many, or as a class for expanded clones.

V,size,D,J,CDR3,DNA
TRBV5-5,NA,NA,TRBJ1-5,CASSLVGDGQPQHF,TGTGCCAGCAGCTTGGTGGGGGACGGTCAGCCCCAGCATTTT
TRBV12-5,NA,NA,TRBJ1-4,CASGLGRGSGNEKLFF,TGTGCTAGTGGTTTGGGGCGAGGAAGCGGGAACGAAAAACTGTTTTTT
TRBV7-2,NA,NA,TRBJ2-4,CASSPTRALAKNIQYF,TGTGCCAGCAGCCCAACTCGGGCTTTAGCCAAAAACATTCAGTACTTC
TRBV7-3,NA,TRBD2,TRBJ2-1,CASSLTESGGQFF,TGTGCCAGCAGCTTAACCGAGAGCGGGGGACAGTTCTTC
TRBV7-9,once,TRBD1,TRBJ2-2,CASSSDRANTGELFF,TGTGCCAGCAGCTCCGACAGGGCCAACACCGGGGAGCTGTTTTTT
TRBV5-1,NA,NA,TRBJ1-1,CASSLKGFNTEAFF,TGCGCCAGCAGCTTGAAGGGATTCAACACTGAAGCTTTCTTT
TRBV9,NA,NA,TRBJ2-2,CASSVVTGGNTGELFF,TGTGCCAGCAGCGTAGTTACCGGGGGGAACACCGGGGAGCTGTTTTTT
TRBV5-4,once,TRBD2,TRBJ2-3,CASSFWLAGTITDTQYF,TGTGCCAGCAGCTTCTGGCTAGCGGGGACCATCACAGATACGCAGTATTTT
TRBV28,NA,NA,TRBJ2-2,CASSLVEPRTGELFF,TGTGCCAGCAGTTTAGTAGAGCCGCGCACCGGGGAGCTGTTTTTT
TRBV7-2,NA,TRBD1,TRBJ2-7,CASSVDRGPPGEQYF,TGTGCCAGCAGCGTGGACAGGGGGCCACCCGGTGAGCAGTACTTC
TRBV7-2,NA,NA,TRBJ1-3,CASNIPPLSGNTIYF,TGTGCCAGCAACATACCCCCGCTCTCTGGAAACACCATATATTTT
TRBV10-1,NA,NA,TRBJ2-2,CASLGDTGELFF,TGCGCCAGCTTAGGGGACACCGGGGAGCTGTTTTTT
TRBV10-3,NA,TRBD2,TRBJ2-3,CAISGTSGMDTQYF,TGTGCCATCAGTGGGACTAGCGGTATGGATACGCAGTATTTT
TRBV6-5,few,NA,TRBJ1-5,CASRNQGSNQPQHF,TGTGCCAGCAGGAACCAGGGGTCGAATCAGCCCCAGCATTTT
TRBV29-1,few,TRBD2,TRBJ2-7,CSVDASGYEQYF,TGCAGCGTTGACGCTAGCGGCTACGAGCAGTACTTC
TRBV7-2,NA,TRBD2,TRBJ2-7,CASSLGREYEQYF,TGTGCCAGCAGCTTAGGGCGGGAGTACGAGCAGTACTTC
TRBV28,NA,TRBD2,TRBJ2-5,CASRTLAGEYQETQYF,TGTGCCAGCAGAACCCTAGCGGGGGAGTACCAAGAGACCCAGTACTTC